This TCR beta chain emerged from a study of cytomegalovirus exposure and HLA in healthy donors. Amplification used 60 Vbeta primers and 13 Jbeta primers. The protocol was immunoSEQ multiplex PCR, while the TCRdb copy is restricted to in-frame clones and leaves out a portion. The data contain about 220,000 clones, just over 75% of them singletons. J gave up 5 bases and V 4 bases, and 5 bases lay outside the gene matches. This CDR3 is 15 amino acids long. Per germline, CDR1 SEHNR and CDR2 FQNEAQ (reference sequence). This rearrangement joins TRBV7-9 to TRBJ2-2, with TRBD2 identical over 9 bases. The sequenced sample was PBMCs. This clonotype was obtained from a man between 18 and 35 years old in good health and CMV-seronegative. The CDR3, as DNA: TGTGCCAGCAGCTCCCTAGCGGGGAGGACCGGGGAGCTGTTTTTT. Translating it yields CASSSLAGRTGELFF.